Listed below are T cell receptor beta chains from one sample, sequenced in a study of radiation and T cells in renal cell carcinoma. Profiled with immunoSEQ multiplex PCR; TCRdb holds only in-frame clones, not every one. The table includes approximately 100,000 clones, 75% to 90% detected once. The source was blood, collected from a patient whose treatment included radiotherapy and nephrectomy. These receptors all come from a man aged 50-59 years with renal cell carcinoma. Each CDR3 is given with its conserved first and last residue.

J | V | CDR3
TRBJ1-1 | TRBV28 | CATHSGFSEAFF
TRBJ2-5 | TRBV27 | CASSSGTSGSETQYF
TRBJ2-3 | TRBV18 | CASSPRGHHLTDTQYF
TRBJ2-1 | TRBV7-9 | CASSLAAGPSDEQFF
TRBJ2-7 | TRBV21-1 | CASSSRTGWSHEQYF
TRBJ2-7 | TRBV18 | CASSPSRDMVDEQYF
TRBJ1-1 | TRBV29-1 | CSVRTDLNTEAFF
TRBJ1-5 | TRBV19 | CASSILEDSNQPQHF
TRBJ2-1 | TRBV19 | CASSRGTTSYEQFF
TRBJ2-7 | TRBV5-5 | CASSFRTTELSYEQYF
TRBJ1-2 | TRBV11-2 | CASSPTRDPNYGYTF
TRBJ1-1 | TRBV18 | CASSQGQILLNTEAFF
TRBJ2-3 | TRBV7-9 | CASSPGTSGFTDTQYF
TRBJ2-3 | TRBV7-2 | CASSKTSGGASGDTQYF
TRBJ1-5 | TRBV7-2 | CASSSSPGPQHF
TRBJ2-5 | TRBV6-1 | CASSEMTSGQETQYF
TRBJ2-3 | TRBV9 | CASSARGPLDTQYF
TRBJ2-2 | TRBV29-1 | CSAKEGAGETGELFF
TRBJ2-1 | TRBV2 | CASREDRGSYNEQFF
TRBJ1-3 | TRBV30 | CAWSGPGNTIYF
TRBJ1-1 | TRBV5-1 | CASSWGRNTEAFF
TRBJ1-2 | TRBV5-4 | CASSLSYRVYGYTF
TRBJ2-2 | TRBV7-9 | CASSLSASTGELFF
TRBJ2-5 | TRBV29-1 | CSVRGLTASQETQYF
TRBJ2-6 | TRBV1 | CTSSQARTGYSGANVLTF
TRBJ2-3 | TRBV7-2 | CASTLAEGERRNTQYF
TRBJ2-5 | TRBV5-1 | CATSGGGREETQYF
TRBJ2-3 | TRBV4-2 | CASSQDWVGGMNTQYF
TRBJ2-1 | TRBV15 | CATSRDGGSYNEQFF
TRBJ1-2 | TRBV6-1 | CASSEATGRYGYTF
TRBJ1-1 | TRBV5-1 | CASSPGTGGAGTEAFF
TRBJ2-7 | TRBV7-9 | CASSQQGYEQYF
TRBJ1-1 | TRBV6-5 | CASSYRAAMNTEAFF
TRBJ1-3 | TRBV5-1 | CASSLGDGAGNTIYF
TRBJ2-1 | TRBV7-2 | CASSGRGLAGVVYNEQFF
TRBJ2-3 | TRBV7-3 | CASSLGFPQDTQYF
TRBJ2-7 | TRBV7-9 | CDLAREESYEQYF
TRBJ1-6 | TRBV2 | CASSKDRNYNSPLHF